These T cell receptor beta chains were read from a single sample in a study of T cell responses to AZD1222 COVID-19 vaccine. Produced via immunoSEQ multiplex PCR; TCRdb's table is partial and in-frame only. Seen here are 120,000 to 150,000 clones, about 86% observed once, and the top ten hold around 5.1%. This specimen was peripheral blood, taken 28 days after the second AZD1222 dose. The receptor source for this set is an adult who received the AZD1222 COVID-19 vaccine. The CDR3 runs from the conserved cysteine through the conserved F or W. D genes are given only for firm matches. The size of a clone is reported for some rows only, either as once, few or many, or as a class for expanded clones.

clone_size j_call v_call d_call cdr3_aa cdr3_nt
- TRBJ2-7 TRBV12-5 - CASGLNQGLNYEQYF TGTGCTAGTGGCCTAAATCAGGGACTCAACTACGAGCAGTACTTC
- TRBJ2-3 TRBV10-3 - CAILYEGSTDTQYF TGTGCCATCCTATATGAGGGGAGCACAGATACGCAGTATTTT
- TRBJ2-7 TRBV6-6 TRBD1 CAHRGPLHEQYF TGTGCCCACAGGGGTCCCCTCCACGAGCAGTACTTC
- TRBJ1-2 TRBV30 - CAWSTPGRFYGYTF TGTGCCTGGAGTACCCCGGGACGGTTCTATGGCTACACCTTC
- TRBJ1-4 TRBV29-1 TRBD1 CSVEGTGSSATNEKLFF TGCAGCGTTGAGGGGACAGGGTCCTCTGCAACTAATGAAAAACTGTTTTTT
- TRBJ2-1 TRBV29-1 - CSGSRGPSNEQFF TGCAGCGGGAGCCGGGGCCCCAGCAATGAGCAGTTCTTC
- TRBJ1-2 TRBV19 TRBD1 CASSTGTGYGYTF TGTGCCAGTAGTACCGGGACAGGCTATGGCTACACCTTC
- TRBJ2-1 TRBV7-9 - CASSLGNLNEQFF TGTGCCAGCAGCTTAGGGAACCTCAATGAGCAGTTCTTC
once TRBJ2-5 TRBV6-5 TRBD1 CASSYSGTGQETQYF TGTGCCAGCAGTTACTCGGGGACAGGGCAAGAGACCCAGTACTTC
- TRBJ1-5 TRBV7-2 TRBD1 CASSSGQGDYSNQPQHF TGTGCCAGCAGCTCCGGACAGGGAGATTATAGCAATCAGCCCCAGCATTTT
- TRBJ2-7 TRBV7-9 TRBD1 CASSHPGQGGVEQYF TGTGCCAGCAGCCATCCGGGACAGGGCGGTGTCGAGCAGTACTTC
- TRBJ2-1 TRBV11-3 - CASSTQTNGYGNEQFF TGTGCCAGCAGCACCCAGACGAACGGTTATGGCAATGAGCAGTTCTTC
- TRBJ2-5 TRBV5-7 - CASSFGGRGGETQYF TGTGCCAGCAGCTTCGGTGGCAGGGGAGGAGAGACCCAGTACTTC
- TRBJ1-6 TRBV5-1 - CASSLGGDSPLHF TGCGCCAGCAGCTTGGGGGGAGATTCACCCCTCCACTTT
- TRBJ1-1 TRBV9 - CASSPRGQFLMNTEAFF TGTGCCAGCAGCCCTAGAGGACAGTTTCTTATGAACACTGAAGCTTTCTTT
- TRBJ2-3 TRBV11-2 - CASSLVFGSIRDTQYF TGTGCCAGCAGCTTAGTTTTCGGGAGCATAAGAGATACGCAGTATTTT
- TRBJ1-5 TRBV11-3 TRBD1 CASSHLDRWKNQPQHF TGTGCCAGCAGCCACTTGGACAGGTGGAAGAATCAGCCCCAGCATTTT
- TRBJ1-3 TRBV7-9 - CASSSTQIHSGNTIYF TGTGCCAGCAGCTCGACACAAATCCACTCTGGAAACACCATATATTTT
- TRBJ2-7 TRBV6-4 TRBD2 CASSPEASGSSYEQYF TGTGCCAGCAGTCCTGAGGCTAGCGGGAGCTCCTACGAGCAGTACTTC
- TRBJ1-4 TRBV14 - CASSQGTDNEKLFF TGTGCCAGCAGCCAAGGGACAGACAATGAAAAACTGTTTTTT